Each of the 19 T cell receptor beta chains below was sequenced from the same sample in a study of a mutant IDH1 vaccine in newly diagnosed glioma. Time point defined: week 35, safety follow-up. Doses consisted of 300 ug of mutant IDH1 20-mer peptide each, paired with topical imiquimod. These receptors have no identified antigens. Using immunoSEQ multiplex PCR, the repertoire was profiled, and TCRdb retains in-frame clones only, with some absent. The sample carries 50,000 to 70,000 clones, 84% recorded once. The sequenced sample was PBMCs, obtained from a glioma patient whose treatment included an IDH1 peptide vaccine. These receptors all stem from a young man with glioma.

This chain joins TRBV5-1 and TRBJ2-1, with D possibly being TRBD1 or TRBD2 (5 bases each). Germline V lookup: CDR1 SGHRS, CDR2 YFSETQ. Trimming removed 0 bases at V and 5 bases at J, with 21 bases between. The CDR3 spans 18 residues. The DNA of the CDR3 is TGCGCCAGCAGCTTGGGTACAGTGGGGGTAGGGACCCACAATGAGCAGTTCTTC. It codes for CASSLGTVGVGTHNEQFF.

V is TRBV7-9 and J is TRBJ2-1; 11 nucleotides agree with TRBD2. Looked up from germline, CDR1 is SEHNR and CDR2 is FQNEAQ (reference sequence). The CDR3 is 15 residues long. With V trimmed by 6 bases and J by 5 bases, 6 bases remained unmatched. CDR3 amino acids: CASRRTSGGNNEQFF. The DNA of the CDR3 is TGTGCCAGCAGGAGAACTAGCGGGGGTAACAATGAGCAGTTCTTC. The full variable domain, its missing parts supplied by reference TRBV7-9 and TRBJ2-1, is DTGVSQNPRHKITKRGQNVTFRCDPISEHNRLYWYRQTLGQGPEFLTYFQNEAQLEKSRLLSDRFSAERPKGSFSTLEIQRTEQGDSAMYLCASRRTSGGNNEQFFGPGTRLTVL.

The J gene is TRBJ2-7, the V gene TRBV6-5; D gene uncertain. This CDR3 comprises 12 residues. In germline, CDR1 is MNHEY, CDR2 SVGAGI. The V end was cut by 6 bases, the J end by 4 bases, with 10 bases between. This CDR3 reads CASRGRVYEQYF. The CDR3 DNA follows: TGTGCCAGCAGGGGAAGGGTGTACGAGCAGTACTTC.

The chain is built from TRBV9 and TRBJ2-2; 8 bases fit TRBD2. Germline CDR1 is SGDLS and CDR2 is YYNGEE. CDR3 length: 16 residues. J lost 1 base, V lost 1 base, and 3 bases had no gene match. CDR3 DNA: TGTGCCAGCAGCGTACGGCTAGCGGGGAACACCGGGGAGCTGTTTTTT. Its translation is CASSVRLAGNTGELFF.

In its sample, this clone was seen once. Here the CDR3 DNA reads TGTGCCACCACAGGGGACGTCGGGAGTCAGCCCCAGCATTTT. Translation gives CATTGDVGSQPQHF. The chain recombines TRBV19 with TRBJ1-5; the match to TRBD1 covers 7 bases. The CDR3 covers 14 residues. Germline V gene lookup returns CDR1 LNHDA and CDR2 SQIVND (reference sequence). After removal of 10 bases from V and 6 bases from J, the junction contained 12 bases not matched to a gene.

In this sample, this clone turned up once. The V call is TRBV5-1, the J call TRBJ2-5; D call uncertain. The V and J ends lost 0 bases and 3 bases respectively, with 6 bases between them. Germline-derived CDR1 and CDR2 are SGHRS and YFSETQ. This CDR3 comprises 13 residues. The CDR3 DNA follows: TGCGCCAGCAGCTTGGGGAACGAAGAGACCCAGTACTTC. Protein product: CASSLGNEETQYF. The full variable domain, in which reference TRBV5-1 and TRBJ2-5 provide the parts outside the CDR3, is KAGVTQTPRYLIKTRGQQVTLSCSPISGHRSVSWYQQTPGQGLQFLFEYFSETQRNKGNFPGRFSGRQFSNSRSEMNVSTLELGDSALYLCASSLGNEETQYFGPGTRLLVL.

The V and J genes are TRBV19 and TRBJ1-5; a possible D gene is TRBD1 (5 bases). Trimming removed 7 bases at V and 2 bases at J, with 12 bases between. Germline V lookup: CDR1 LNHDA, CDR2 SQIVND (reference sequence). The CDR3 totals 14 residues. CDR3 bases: TGTGCCAGTAATTCAGGGTTAGGCAATCAGCCCCAGCATTTT. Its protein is CASNSGLGNQPQHF.

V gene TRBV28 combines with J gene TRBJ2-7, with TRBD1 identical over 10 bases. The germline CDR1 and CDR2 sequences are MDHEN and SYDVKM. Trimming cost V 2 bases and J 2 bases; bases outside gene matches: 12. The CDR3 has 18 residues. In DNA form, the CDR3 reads TGTGCCAGCAGTTTACCCCGGACAGGGGGGAAACAGGCCTACGAGCAGTACTTC. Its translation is CASSLPRTGGKQAYEQYF.

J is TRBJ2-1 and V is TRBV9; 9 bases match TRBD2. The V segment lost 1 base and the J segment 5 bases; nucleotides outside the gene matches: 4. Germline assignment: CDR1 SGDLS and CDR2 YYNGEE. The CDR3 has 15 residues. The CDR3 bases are TGTGCCAGCAGCGTAAAAGCGGGGGGCGACAATGAGCAGTTCTTC. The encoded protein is CASSVKAGGDNEQFF. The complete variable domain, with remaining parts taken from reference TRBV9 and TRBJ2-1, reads DSGVTQTPKHLITATGQRVTLRCSPRSGDLSVYWYQQSLDQGLQFLIQYYNGEERAKGNILERFSAQQFPDLHSELNLSSLELGDSALYFCASSVKAGGDNEQFFGPGTRLTVL.

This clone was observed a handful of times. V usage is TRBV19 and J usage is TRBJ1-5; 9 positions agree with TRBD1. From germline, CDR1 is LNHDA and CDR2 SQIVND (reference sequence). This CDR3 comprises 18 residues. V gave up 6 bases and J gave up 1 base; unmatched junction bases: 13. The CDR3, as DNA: TGTGCCAGTAGACGAACAGGGGGCGCAGGGGAAAGCAATCAGCCCCAGCATTTT. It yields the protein CASRRTGGAGESNQPQHF.

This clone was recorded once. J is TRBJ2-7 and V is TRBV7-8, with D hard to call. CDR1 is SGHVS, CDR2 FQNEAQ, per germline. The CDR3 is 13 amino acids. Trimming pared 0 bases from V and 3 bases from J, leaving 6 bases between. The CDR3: CASSLAAGYEQYF. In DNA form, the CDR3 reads TGTGCCAGCAGCTTAGCAGCAGGCTACGAGCAGTACTTC.

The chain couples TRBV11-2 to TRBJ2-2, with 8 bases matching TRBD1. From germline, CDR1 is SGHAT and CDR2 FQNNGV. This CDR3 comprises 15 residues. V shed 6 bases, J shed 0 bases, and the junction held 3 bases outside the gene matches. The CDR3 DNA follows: TGTGCCAGCAGGACAGGGGCTACGAACACCGGGGAGCTGTTTTTT. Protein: CASRTGATNTGELFF.

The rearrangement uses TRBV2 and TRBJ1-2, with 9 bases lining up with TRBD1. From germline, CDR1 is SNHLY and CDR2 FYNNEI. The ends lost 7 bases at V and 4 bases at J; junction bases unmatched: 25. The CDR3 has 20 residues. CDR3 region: CASTRGLWGQGSYGGYGYTF. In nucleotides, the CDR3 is TGTGCCAGCACTCGGGGATTGTGGGGACAGGGCTCTTACGGTGGCTATGGCTACACCTTC.

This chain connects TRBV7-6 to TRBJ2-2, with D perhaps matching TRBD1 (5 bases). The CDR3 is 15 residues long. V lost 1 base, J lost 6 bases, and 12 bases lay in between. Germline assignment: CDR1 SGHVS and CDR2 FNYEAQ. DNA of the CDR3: TGTGCCAGCAGCTTAGAACAGGTCGCAGCCGGGGAGCTGTTTTTT. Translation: CASSLEQVAAGELFF. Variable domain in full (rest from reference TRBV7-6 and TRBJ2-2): GAGVSQSPRYKVTKRGQDVALRCDPISGHVSLYWYRQALGQGPEFLTYFNYEAQQDKSGLPNDRFSAERPEGSISTLTIQRTEQRDSAMYRCASSLEQVAAGELFFGEGSRLTVL.

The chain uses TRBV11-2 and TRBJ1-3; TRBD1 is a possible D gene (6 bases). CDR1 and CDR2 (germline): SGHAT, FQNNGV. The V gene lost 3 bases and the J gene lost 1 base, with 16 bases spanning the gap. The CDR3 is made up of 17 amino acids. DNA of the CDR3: TGTGCCAGCAGCTTTCTGGACAGTTTCGAATCTGGAAACACCATATATTTT. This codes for CASSFLDSFESGNTIYF.

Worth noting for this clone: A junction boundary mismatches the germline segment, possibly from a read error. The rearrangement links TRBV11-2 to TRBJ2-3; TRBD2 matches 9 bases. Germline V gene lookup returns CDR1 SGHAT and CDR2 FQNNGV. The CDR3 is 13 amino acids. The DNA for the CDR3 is TGCGTCTCTAGCGGGGCGCCCACAGATACGCAGTATTTT. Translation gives CVSSGAPTDTQYF. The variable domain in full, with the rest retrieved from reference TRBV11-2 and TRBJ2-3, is EAGVAQSPRYKIIEKRQSVAFWCNPISGHATLYWYQQILGQGPKLLIQFQNNGVVDDSQLPKDRFSAERLKGVDSTLKIQPAKLEDSAVYLCVSSGAPTDTQYFGPGTRLTVL.

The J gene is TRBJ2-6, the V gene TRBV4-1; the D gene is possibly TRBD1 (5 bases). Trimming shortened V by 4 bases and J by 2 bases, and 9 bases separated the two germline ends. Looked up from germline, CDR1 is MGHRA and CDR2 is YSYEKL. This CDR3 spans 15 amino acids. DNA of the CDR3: TGCGCCAGCAGCCGCTCAGGGACTGGGGCCAACGTCCTGACTTTC. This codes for CASSRSGTGANVLTF.

The CDR3 DNA follows: TGTGCCAGCAGTGTAGAGGGGATCTCTCTCTACGAGCAGTACTTC. Its protein is CASSVEGISLYEQYF. The chain recombines TRBV6-1 with TRBJ2-7; D could derive from TRBD1 or TRBD2 (5 bases each). The germline CDR1 and CDR2 sequences are MNHNS and SASEGT. The CDR3 has 15 amino acids. Trimming pared 4 bases from V and 3 bases from J, leaving 16 bases between.

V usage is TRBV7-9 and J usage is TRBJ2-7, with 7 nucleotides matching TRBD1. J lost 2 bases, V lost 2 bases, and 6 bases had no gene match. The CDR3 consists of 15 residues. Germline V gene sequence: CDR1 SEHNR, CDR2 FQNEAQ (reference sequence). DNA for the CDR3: TGTGCCAGCAGCTTAACGCAGGGGGTAGCCTACGAGCAGTACTTC. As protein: CASSLTQGVAYEQYF.